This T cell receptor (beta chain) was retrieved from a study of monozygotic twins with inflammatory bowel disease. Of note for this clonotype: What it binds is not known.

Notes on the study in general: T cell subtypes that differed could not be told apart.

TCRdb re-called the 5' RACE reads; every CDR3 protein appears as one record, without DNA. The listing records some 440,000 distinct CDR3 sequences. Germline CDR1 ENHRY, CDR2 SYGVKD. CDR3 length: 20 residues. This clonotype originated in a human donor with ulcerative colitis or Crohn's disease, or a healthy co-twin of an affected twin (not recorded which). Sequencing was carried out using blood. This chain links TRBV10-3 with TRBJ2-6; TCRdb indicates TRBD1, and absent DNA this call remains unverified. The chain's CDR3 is CAISPYTGRVGDSGANVLTF.